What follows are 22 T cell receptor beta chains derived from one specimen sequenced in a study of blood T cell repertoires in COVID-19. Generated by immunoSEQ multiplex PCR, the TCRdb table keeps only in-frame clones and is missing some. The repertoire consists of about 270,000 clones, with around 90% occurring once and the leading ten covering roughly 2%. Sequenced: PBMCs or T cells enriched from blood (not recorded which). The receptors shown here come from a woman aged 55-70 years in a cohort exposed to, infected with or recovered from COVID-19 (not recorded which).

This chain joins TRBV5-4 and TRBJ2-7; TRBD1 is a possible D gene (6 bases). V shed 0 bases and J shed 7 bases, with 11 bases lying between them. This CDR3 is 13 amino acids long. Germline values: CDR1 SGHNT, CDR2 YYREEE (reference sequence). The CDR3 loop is CASSLDRAGEQYF. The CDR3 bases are TGTGCCAGCAGCTTGGACAGGGCAGGGGAGCAGTACTTC. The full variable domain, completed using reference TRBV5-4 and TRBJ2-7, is ETGVTQSPTHLIKTRGQQVTLRCSSQSGHNTVSWYQQALGQGPQFIFQYYREEENGRGNFPPRFSGLQFPNYSSELNVNALELDDSALYLCASSLDRAGEQYFGPGTRLTVT.

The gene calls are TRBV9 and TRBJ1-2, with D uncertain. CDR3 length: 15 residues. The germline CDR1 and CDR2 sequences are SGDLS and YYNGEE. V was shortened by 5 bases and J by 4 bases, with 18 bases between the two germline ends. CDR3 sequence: CASRGAGNEAYGYTF. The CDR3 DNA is TGTGCCAGCAGGGGAGCCGGCAATGAAGCCTATGGCTACACCTTC.

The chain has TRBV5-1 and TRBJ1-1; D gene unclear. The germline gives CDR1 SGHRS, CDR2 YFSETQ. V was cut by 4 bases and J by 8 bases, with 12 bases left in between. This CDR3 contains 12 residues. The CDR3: CASSPGSQEAFF. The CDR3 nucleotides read TGCGCCAGCAGCCCTGGGTCACAGGAAGCTTTCTTT. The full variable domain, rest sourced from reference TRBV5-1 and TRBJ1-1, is KAGVTQTPRYLIKTRGQQVTLSCSPISGHRSVSWYQQTPGQGLQFLFEYFSETQRNKGNFPGRFSGRQFSNSRSEMNVSTLELGDSALYLCASSPGSQEAFFGQGTRLTVV.

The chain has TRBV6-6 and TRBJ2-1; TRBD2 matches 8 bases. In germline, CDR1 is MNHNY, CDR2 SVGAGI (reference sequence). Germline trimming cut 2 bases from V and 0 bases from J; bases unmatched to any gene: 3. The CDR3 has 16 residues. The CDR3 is CASSYPGGGSYNEQFF. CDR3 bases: TGTGCCAGCAGTTACCCGGGGGGGGGCTCCTACAATGAGCAGTTCTTC.

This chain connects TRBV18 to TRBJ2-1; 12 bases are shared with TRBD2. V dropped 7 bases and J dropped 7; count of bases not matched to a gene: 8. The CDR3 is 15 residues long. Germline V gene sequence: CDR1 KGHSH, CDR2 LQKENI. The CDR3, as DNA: TGTGCCAGCTGGGCAACTAGCGGGAGGAGAAATGAGCAGTTCTTC. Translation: CASWATSGRRNEQFF.

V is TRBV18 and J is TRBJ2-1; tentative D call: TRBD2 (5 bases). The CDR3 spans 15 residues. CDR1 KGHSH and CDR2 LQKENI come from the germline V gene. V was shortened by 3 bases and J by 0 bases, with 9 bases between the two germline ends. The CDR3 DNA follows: TGTGCCAGCTCACCCGCGGGTAGCTCCTACAATGAGCAGTTCTTC. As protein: CASSPAGSSYNEQFF.

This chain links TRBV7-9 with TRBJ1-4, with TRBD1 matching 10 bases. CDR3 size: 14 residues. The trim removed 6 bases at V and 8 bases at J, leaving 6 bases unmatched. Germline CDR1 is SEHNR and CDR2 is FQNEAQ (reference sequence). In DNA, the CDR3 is TGTGCCAGCAGGCGAACGGGACAGGGGGAAAAACTGTTTTTT. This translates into CASRRTGQGEKLFF.

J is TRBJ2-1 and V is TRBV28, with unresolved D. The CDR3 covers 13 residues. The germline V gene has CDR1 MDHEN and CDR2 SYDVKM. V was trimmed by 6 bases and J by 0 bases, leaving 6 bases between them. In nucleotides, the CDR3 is TGTGCCAGCAGGGTCAGCTCCTACAATGAGCAGTTCTTC. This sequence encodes CASRVSSYNEQFF. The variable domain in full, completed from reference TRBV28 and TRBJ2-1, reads DVKVTQSSRYLVKRTGEKVFLECVQDMDHENMFWYRQDPGLGLRLIYFSYDVKMKEKGDIPEGYSVSREKKERFSLILESASTNQTSMYLCASRVSSYNEQFFGPGTRLTVL.

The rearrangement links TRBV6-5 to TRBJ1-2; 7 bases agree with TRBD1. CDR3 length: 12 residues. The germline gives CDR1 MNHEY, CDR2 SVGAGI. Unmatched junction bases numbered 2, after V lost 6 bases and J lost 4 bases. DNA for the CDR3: TGTGCCAGCAGGGACAGGATCTATGGCTACACCTTC. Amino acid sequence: CASRDRIYGYTF.

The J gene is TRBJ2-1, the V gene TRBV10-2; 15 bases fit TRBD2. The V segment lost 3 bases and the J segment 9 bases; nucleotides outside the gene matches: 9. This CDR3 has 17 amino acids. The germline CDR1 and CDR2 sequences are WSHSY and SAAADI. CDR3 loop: CASSDPSGTSGRFEQFF. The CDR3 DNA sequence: TGCGCCAGCAGTGACCCCTCCGGGACTAGCGGGAGGTTTGAGCAGTTCTTC.

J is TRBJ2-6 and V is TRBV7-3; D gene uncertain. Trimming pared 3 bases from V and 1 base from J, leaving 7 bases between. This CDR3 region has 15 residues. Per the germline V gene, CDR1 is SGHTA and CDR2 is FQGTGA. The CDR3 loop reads CASSFPASGANVLTF. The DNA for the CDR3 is TGTGCCAGCAGCTTCCCCGCGTCTGGGGCCAACGTCCTGACTTTC. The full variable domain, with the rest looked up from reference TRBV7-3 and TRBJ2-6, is GAGVSQTPSNKVTEKGKYVELRCDPISGHTALYWYRQSLGQGPEFLIYFQGTGAADDSGLPNDRFFAVRPEGSVSTLKIQRTERGDSAVYLCASSFPASGANVLTFGAGSRLTVL.

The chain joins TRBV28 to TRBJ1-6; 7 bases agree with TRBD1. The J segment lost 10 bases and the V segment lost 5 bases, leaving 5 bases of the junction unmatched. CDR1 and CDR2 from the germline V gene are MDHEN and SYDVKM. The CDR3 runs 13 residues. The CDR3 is CASSIRGPSPLHF. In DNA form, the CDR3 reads TGTGCCAGCAGTATAAGGGGGCCCTCACCCCTCCACTTT.

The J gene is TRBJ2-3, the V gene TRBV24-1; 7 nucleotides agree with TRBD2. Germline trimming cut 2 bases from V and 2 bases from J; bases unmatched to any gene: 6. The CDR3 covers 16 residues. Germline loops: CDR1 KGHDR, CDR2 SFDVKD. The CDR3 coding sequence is TGTGCCACCAGTGATTACCAGCGGGGCCTCACAGATACGCAGTATTTT. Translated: CATSDYQRGLTDTQYF.

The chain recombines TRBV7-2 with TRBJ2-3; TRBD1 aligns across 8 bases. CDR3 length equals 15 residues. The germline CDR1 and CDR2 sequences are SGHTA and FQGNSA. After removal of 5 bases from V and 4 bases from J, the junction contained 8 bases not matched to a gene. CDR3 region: CASSQRTGWPDTQYF. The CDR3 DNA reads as TGTGCCAGCAGCCAAAGGACAGGGTGGCCAGATACGCAGTATTTT.

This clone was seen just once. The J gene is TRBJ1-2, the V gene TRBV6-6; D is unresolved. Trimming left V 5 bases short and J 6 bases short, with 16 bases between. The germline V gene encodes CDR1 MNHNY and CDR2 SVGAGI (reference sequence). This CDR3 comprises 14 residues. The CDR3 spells CASSTLGRSDGYTF. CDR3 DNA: TGTGCCAGCAGTACCCTAGGGAGATCCGATGGCTACACCTTC.

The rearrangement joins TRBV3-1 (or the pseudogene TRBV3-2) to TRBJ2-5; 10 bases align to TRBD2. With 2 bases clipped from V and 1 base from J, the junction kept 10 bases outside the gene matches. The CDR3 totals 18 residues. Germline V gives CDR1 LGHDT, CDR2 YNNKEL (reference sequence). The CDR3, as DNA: TGTGCCAGCAGCCAATGGGCTAGCGGGAGAGATTCCCAAGAGACCCAGTACTTC. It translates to CASSQWASGRDSQETQYF.

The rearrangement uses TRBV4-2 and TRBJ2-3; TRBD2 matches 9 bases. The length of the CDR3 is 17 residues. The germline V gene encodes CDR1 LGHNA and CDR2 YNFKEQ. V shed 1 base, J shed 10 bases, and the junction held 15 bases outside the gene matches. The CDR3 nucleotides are TGTGCCAGCAGCCAAGGTTCCAAGGCGGGAGGGCCGCGGGCGCAGTATTTT. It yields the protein CASSQGSKAGGPRAQYF.

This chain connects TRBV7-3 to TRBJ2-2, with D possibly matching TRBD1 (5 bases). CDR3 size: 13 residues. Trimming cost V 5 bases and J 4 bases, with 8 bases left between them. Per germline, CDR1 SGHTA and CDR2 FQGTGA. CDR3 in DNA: TGTGCCAGCAGCCGCCAGGGCACCGGGGAGCTGTTTTTT. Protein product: CASSRQGTGELFF.

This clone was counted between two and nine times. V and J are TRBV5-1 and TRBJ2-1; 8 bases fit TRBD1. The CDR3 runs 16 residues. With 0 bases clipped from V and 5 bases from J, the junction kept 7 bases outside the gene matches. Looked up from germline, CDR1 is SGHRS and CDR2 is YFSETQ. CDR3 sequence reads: CASSLAPDRANNEQFF. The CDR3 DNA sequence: TGCGCCAGCAGCTTGGCCCCGGACAGGGCTAACAATGAGCAGTTCTTC.

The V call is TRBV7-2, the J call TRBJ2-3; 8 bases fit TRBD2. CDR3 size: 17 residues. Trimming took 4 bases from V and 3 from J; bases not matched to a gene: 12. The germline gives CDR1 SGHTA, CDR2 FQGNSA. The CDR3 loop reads CASSSFAGTSFTDTQYF. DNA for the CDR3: TGTGCCAGCAGCTCCTTCGCCGGGACTAGTTTTACAGATACGCAGTATTTT. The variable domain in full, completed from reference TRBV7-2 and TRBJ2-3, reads GAGVSQSPSNKVTEKGKDVELRCDPISGHTALYWYRQSLGQGLEFLIYFQGNSAPDKSGLPSDRFSAERTGGSVSTLTIQRTQQEDSAVYLCASSSFAGTSFTDTQYFGPGTRLTVL.

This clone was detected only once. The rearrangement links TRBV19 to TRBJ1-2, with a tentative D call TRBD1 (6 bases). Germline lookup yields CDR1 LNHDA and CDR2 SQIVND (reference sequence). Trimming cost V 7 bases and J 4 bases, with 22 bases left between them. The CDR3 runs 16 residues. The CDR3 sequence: CASIPTPGAPVYGYTF. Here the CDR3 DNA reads TGTGCCAGTATCCCGACACCAGGGGCCCCCGTCTATGGCTACACCTTC.

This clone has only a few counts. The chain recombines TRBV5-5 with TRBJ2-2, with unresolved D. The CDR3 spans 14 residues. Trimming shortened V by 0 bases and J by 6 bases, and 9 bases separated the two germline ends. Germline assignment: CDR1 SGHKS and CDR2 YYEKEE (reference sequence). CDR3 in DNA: TGTGCCAGCAGCTTGGATTCGAGGCCCGGGGAGCTGTTTTTT. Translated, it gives CASSLDSRPGELFF.